This TCR beta chain emerged from a study of T-cell reconstitution after alpha-beta-depleted transplantation in children. Trimming pared 8 bases from V and 0 bases from J, leaving 20 bases between. The V gene's germline CDR1 is DFQATT and CDR2 SNEGSKA (reference sequence). This CDR3 is 16 amino acids long. In this sample, this clonotype turned up many times. The library targeted TCRbeta and was prepared with unique molecular identifiers. One entry per CDR3 protein results from TCRdb running MiXCR on the PCR reads. This table holds 440,000 or so distinct CDR3 sequences, approximately 42% found once. This rearrangement joins TRBV20-1 to TRBJ2-1; D gene unclear. This material consisted of PBMCs, taken before TCRalphabeta/CD19-depleted stem cell transplant. The sequence was collected from a girl aged 2 to 10 with aplastic anemia, due to receive a stem cell transplant. The DNA for the CDR3 is TGCAGTCTGATATTAGTGAATCGAATCTCCTACAATGAGCAGTTCTTC. Translating gives CSLILVNRISYNEQFF.